This T cell receptor beta chain was found in a study of OX40 agonist ivuxolimab in advanced cancers. This clone turned up a few times. Here immunoSEQ multiplex PCR was the method, and the copy in TCRdb shows in-frame clones only, minus some. In the table there are about 46,000 clones, approximately 90% of which are singletons. The CDR3 contains 13 residues. The germline V gene has CDR1 SEHNR and CDR2 FQNEAQ (reference sequence). V was pared by 3 bases and J by 0 bases, with 5 bases between. This TCR was sampled from an adult with an advanced solid tumor such as melanoma, head and neck, liver or kidney cancer. This specimen consisted of CD4+ or CD8+ T cells sorted from blood, obtained in a trial of the OX40 agonist ivuxolimab. V is TRBV7-9 and J is TRBJ1-1; D unclear. CDR3 amino acids: CASSFLMNTEAFF. As DNA, the CDR3 is TGTGCCAGCAGCTTTTTAATGAACACTGAAGCTTTCTTT.